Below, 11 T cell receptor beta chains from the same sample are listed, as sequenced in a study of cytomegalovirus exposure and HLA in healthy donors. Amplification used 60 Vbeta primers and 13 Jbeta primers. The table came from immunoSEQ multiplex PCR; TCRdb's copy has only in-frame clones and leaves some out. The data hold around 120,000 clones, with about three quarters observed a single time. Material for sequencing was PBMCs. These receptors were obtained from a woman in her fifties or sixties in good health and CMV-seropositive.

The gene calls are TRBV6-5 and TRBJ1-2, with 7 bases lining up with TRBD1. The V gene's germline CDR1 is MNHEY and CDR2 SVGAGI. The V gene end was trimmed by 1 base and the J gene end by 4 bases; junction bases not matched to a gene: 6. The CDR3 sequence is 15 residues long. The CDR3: CASSYLGGSGYGYTF. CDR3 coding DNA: TGTGCCAGCAGTTACTTAGGGGGCTCCGGCTATGGCTACACCTTC.

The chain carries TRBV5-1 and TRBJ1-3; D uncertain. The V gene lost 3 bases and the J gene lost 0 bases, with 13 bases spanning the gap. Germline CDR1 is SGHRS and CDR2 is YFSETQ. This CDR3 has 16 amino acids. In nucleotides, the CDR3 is TGCGCCAGCAGCTCTGGTGACACCCGCTCTGGAAACACCATATATTTT. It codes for CASSSGDTRSGNTIYF.

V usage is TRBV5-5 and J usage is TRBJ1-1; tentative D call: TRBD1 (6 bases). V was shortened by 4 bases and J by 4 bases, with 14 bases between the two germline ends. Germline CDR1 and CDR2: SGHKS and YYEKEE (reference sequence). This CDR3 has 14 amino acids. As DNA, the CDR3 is TGTGCCAGCAGCGCACAGGGAGAGGGCACTGAAGCTTTCTTT. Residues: CASSAQGEGTEAFF.

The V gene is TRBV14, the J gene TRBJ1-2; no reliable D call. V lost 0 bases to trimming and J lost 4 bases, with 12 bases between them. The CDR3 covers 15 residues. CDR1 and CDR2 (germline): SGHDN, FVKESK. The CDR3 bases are TGTGCCAGCAGCCAAGATCGAGGAGGCTTCTATGGCTACACCTTC. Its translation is CASSQDRGGFYGYTF.

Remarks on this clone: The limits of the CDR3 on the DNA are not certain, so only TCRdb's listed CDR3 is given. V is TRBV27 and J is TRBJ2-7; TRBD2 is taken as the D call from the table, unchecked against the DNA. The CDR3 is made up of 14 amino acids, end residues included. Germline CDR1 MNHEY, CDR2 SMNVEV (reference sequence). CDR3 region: CASSLSVGAGIGYF.

The CDR3: CASSLLTGRTDTQYF. CDR3 bases: TGTGCCAGCAGCTTATTGACAGGGCGGACAGATACGCAGTATTTT. The genes are TRBV7-3 and TRBJ2-3, with 7 bases identical to TRBD1. Germline CDR1 reads SGHTA; CDR2 reads FQGTGA. J was trimmed by 3 bases and V by 2 bases; bases with no gene match: 5. The CDR3 contains 15 residues.

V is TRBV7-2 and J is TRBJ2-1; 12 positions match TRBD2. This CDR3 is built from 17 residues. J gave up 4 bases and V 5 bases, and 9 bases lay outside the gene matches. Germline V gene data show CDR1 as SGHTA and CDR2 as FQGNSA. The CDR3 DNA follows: TGTGCCAGCAGCCCCGCTAGCGGGGGGGCGGGATACAATGAGCAGTTCTTC. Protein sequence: CASSPASGGAGYNEQFF.

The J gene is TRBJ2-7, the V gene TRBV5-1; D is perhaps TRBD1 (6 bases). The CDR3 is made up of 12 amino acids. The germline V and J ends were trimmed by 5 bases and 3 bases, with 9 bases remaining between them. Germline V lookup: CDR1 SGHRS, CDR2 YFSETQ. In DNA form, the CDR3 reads TGCGCCAGCAGAGAGGACAGCTACGAGCAGTACTTC. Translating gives CASREDSYEQYF.

DNA for the CDR3: TGTGCTAGTGGTGCGGGACAGGGGGCCAACGAGCAGTACTTC. It encodes CASGAGQGANEQYF. The chain combines TRBV12-5 with TRBJ2-7; the match to TRBD1 covers 12 bases. Germline CDR1 is LGHNT and CDR2 is FRNRAP. The junction had 4 bases not matched to a gene; V was cut back by 5 bases and J by 5 bases. There are 14 residues in the CDR3.

The CDR3 protein is CASSSGISGNTIYF. The CDR3 region has the DNA TGCGCCAGCAGTTCCGGGATCTCTGGAAACACCATATATTTT. V is TRBV5-1 and J is TRBJ1-3; D remains ambiguous. Germline-derived CDR1 and CDR2 are SGHRS and YFSETQ. Trimming shortened V by 5 bases and J by 0 bases, and 9 bases separated the two germline ends. The CDR3 runs to 14 residues. Based on the CDR3 plus reference TRBV5-1 and TRBJ1-3, the full variable domain is KAGVTQTPRYLIKTRGQQVTLSCSPISGHRSVSWYQQTPGQGLQFLFEYFSETQRNKGNFPGRFSGRQFSNSRSEMNVSTLELGDSALYLCASSSGISGNTIYFGEGSWLTVV.

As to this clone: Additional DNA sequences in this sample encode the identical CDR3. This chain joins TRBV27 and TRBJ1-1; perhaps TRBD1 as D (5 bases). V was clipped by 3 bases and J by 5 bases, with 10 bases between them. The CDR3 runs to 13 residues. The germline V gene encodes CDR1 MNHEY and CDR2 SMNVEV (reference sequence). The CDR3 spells CASSFPGGTEAFF. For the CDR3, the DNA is TGTGCCAGCAGTTTCCCGGGGGGGACTGAAGCTTTCTTT.